The 25 T cell receptor beta chains below come from one sample, sequenced in a study of cytomegalovirus exposure and HLA in healthy donors. 60 Vbeta and 13 Jbeta primers were used in PCR. The data were produced by immunoSEQ multiplex PCR, yet TCRdb's version contains in-frame clones alone and is incomplete. This sample has some 130,000 clones, with around 63% found just once. Specimen: PBMCs. The receptors shown here come from a human donor in good health.

In its sample, this clone was seen once. V and J are TRBV4-1 and TRBJ2-1; tentative D call: TRBD1 (6 bases). Germline CDR1 MGHRA, CDR2 YSYEKL. The CDR3 covers 16 residues. Between the trimmed V and J ends, which lost 4 bases and 3 bases, there was a span of 16 bases. CDR3 amino acids: CASSRWPQGDYNEQFF. The DNA for the CDR3 is TGCGCCAGCAGCCGGTGGCCACAGGGAGACTACAATGAGCAGTTCTTC.

This rearrangement joins TRBV9 to TRBJ2-2; maybe TRBD1 (6 bases). The CDR3 extends over 15 amino acids. V was shortened by 0 bases and J by 7 bases, with 13 bases between the two germline ends. The V gene's germline CDR1 is SGDLS and CDR2 YYNGEE. CDR3 in amino acids: CASSVESGAGGELFF. The DNA of the CDR3 is TGTGCCAGCAGCGTAGAGTCAGGGGCTGGCGGGGAGCTGTTTTTT.

This sequence joins TRBV27 and TRBJ2-3, with D maybe TRBD1 (6 bases). Trimming removed 6 bases at V and 10 bases at J, with 20 bases between. The CDR3 is made up of 14 amino acids. Per the germline V gene, CDR1 is MNHEY and CDR2 is SMNVEV (reference sequence). Here the CDR3 reads CASRPSPGEFAQYF. The CDR3 nucleotides read TGTGCCAGCAGGCCAAGCCCAGGGGAGTTTGCGCAGTATTTT.

The CDR3 DNA reads as TGTGCCAGCTCACCAACTAGCGGGGACGGGGAGCAGTACTTC. It codes for CASSPTSGDGEQYF. The chain is built from TRBV18 and TRBJ2-7; the match to TRBD2 covers 10 bases. CDR1 is KGHSH, CDR2 LQKENI, per germline. J was trimmed by 7 bases and V by 2 bases; bases with no gene match: 5. The CDR3 spans 14 residues.

This clone was seen a few times. This chain uses TRBV6-6 with TRBJ2-1, with D maybe TRBD2 (5 bases). Germline CDR1 reads MNHNY; CDR2 reads SVGAGI (reference sequence). V shed 4 bases and J shed 5 bases, with 12 bases lying between them. The CDR3 is 14 residues long. CDR3 DNA: TGTGCCAGCAGTTCACTAGGACCGGACAATGAGCAGTTCTTC. Protein sequence: CASSSLGPDNEQFF.

CDR3 in DNA: TGTGCCAGCTCACCACCCGGGGAAGTCCAGCATTTT. Its translation is CASSPPGEVQHF. The rearrangement uses TRBV18 and TRBJ1-5; no definite D call. V lost 0 bases and J lost 12, with 9 bases in between. Germline CDR1 is KGHSH and CDR2 is LQKENI. This CDR3 region has 12 residues.

The chain uses TRBV15 and TRBJ2-7; a possible D gene is TRBD2 (5 bases). Trimming stripped 5 bases from V and 6 bases from J, with 23 bases between. This CDR3 region has 16 residues. Germline CDR1 reads LNHNV; CDR2 reads YYDKDF (reference sequence). For the CDR3, the DNA is TGTGCCACCAGCGGCAAAATCACTAGTAACCCCTCCGAGCAGTACTTC. Translating it yields CATSGKITSNPSEQYF.

This clone was seen more than once but under ten times. The chain combines TRBV5-1 with TRBJ2-1, with 8 bases aligning to TRBD1. Germline trimming cut 3 bases from V and 8 bases from J; bases unmatched to any gene: 4. This CDR3 has 13 amino acids. Germline CDR1 reads SGHRS; CDR2 reads YFSETQ. CDR3 amino acids: CASSSTGVDEQFF. The CDR3 DNA reads TGCGCCAGCAGCTCGACAGGGGTCGATGAGCAGTTCTTC.

The sample holds a few counts of this clone. This sequence joins TRBV28 and TRBJ2-7; no clear D gene. In germline, CDR1 is MDHEN, CDR2 SYDVKM. V gave up 5 bases and J gave up 4 bases, with 15 bases separating them. This CDR3 region has 14 residues. CDR3 coding DNA: TGTGCCAGCAGTCCGACCCTCCTGGAGTACGAGCAGTACTTC. Its protein product is CASSPTLLEYEQYF.

This clone was detected only a few times. The CDR3 here is CASIQIRTGNTEAFF. The CDR3 region has the DNA TGTGCCAGTATACAAATCCGGACAGGCAACACTGAAGCTTTCTTT. The rearrangement joins TRBV6-6 to TRBJ1-1, with 7 nucleotides matching TRBD1. V dropped 9 bases and J dropped 2; count of bases not matched to a gene: 12. This CDR3 has 15 amino acids. Germline CDR1 MNHNY, CDR2 SVGAGI (reference sequence).

The V and J genes are TRBV29-1 and TRBJ2-2; 7 bases are a match to TRBD1. This CDR3 is built from 16 residues. CDR1 and CDR2 (germline): SQVTM, ANQGSEA. V shed 1 base and J 6 bases; nucleotides not matched to a gene: 11. DNA for the CDR3: TGCAGCGTTGAAGGTCGCGGCCAGGGGGTGGCCGGGGAGCTGTTTTTT. As protein: CSVEGRGQGVAGELFF.

V and J are TRBV20-1 and TRBJ2-1, with TRBD2 identical over 7 bases. CDR1 is DFQATT and CDR2 is SNEGSKA in the germline V gene (reference sequence). CDR3 length: 11 residues. The junction had 3 bases not matched to a gene; V was cut back by 1 base and J by 12 bases. CDR3 nucleotides: TGCAGTGCTAGAGGATCGGGGGGGCAGTTCTTC. Amino acids: CSARGSGGQFF.

The V gene is TRBV5-1, the J gene TRBJ2-3; 9 bases agree with TRBD2. Germline V CDR1 and CDR2: SGHRS, YFSETQ. CDR3 size: 17 residues. V was clipped by 8 bases and J by 4 bases; unmatched bases: 17. For the CDR3, the DNA is TGCGCCAGTACCTGGCGAGCGGGAGGAGGGTCAGCAGATACGCAGTATTTT. Its translation: CASTWRAGGGSADTQYF.

This clone showed up just once. Distinct nucleotide sequences in the sample also encode this CDR3. CDR3 nucleotide sequence: TGTGCCAGCAGCGTAGCTGGCAGCACAGATACGCAGTATTTT. As protein: CASSVAGSTDTQYF. The rearrangement links TRBV9 to TRBJ2-3; no reliable D call. Germline values: CDR1 SGDLS, CDR2 YYNGEE. The CDR3 extends over 14 amino acids. V was trimmed by 0 bases and J by 0 bases, leaving 5 bases between them.

The chain recombines TRBV6-1 with TRBJ2-7, with TRBD2 matching 7 bases. This CDR3 contains 14 residues. Germline V gene sequence: CDR1 MNHNS, CDR2 SASEGT. The V and J ends lost 1 base and 6 bases, in that order; junction bases with no gene match: 6. The CDR3 spells CASSEGVGGGEQYF. DNA for the CDR3: TGTGCCAGCAGTGAAGGGGTGGGGGGGGGCGAGCAGTACTTC.

A single count supports this clone. This rearrangement joins TRBV6-4 to TRBJ2-7, with TRBD1 matching over 7 bases. Per the germline V gene, CDR1 is MRHNA and CDR2 is SNTAGT. J gave up 4 bases and V 3 bases, and 9 bases lay outside the gene matches. This CDR3 contains 15 residues. The CDR3 sequence: CASSEKPGQVYEQYF. The CDR3 DNA reads TGTGCCAGCAGTGAGAAGCCTGGACAGGTTTACGAGCAGTACTTC.

V usage is TRBV9 and J usage is TRBJ2-3; 9 positions match TRBD1. The CDR3 consists of 14 residues. The germline V gene encodes CDR1 SGDLS and CDR2 YYNGEE. The J segment lost 4 bases and the V segment lost 3 bases, leaving 3 bases of the junction unmatched. CDR3 nucleotides: TGTGCCAGCAGCGCTGGACAGGGGCCAGATACGCAGTATTTT. Its translation: CASSAGQGPDTQYF. The full variable domain, completed using reference TRBV9 and TRBJ2-3, is DSGVTQTPKHLITATGQRVTLRCSPRSGDLSVYWYQQSLDQGLQFLIQYYNGEERAKGNILERFSAQQFPDLHSELNLSSLELGDSALYFCASSAGQGPDTQYFGPGTRLTVL.

This chain connects TRBV9 to TRBJ1-1, with D possibly being TRBD1 (6 bases). The CDR3 extends over 16 amino acids. Between the trimmed V and J ends, which lost 3 bases and 4 bases, there was a span of 19 bases. Germline CDR1 and CDR2: SGDLS and YYNGEE. CDR3: CASSGGGSPGITEAFF. CDR3 nucleotides: TGTGCCAGCAGCGGGGGGGGCAGCCCGGGAATCACTGAAGCTTTCTTT.

This clone was picked up a small number of times. The rearrangement joins TRBV6-5 to TRBJ2-1; D is perhaps TRBD1 (5 bases). V gave up 6 bases and J gave up 8 bases, with 8 bases separating them. CDR1 MNHEY and CDR2 SVGAGI come from the germline V gene. This CDR3 comprises 11 residues. The CDR3 sequence: CASSAGYEQFF. For the CDR3, the DNA is TGTGCCAGCAGCGCAGGGTATGAGCAGTTCTTC.

This clone has more than one count but fewer than ten. This rearrangement joins TRBV7-2 to TRBJ2-5; possibly TRBD2 for D (5 bases). Per the germline V gene, CDR1 is SGHTA and CDR2 is FQGNSA. CDR3 length: 12 amino acids. V lost 5 bases to trimming and J lost 5 bases, with 9 bases between them. The CDR3 nucleotides are TGTGCCAGCAGCCCCCAGCGGGAGACCCAGTACTTC. Amino acid sequence: CASSPQRETQYF.

The CDR3 DNA sequence: TGTGCCAGCAGTTACGACAGGGTCTACGAGCAGTACTTC. Translating it yields CASSYDRVYEQYF. This rearrangement joins TRBV6-5 to TRBJ2-7; 7 bases are a match to TRBD1. Germline CDR1 and CDR2: MNHEY and SVGAGI. The CDR3 is 13 residues long. V gave up 2 bases and J gave up 3 bases; unmatched junction bases: 1.

This clone was recorded a few times. The chain recombines TRBV20-1 with TRBJ1-1, with D unclear. Trimming left V 3 bases short and J 7 bases short, with 9 bases between. Germline values: CDR1 DFQATT, CDR2 SNEGSKA (reference sequence). The CDR3 runs 11 residues. CDR3: CSASRGREAFF. CDR3 bases: TGCAGTGCTAGCCGAGGTCGTGAAGCTTTCTTT.

The chain links TRBV5-1 to TRBJ2-2, with a tentative D call TRBD2 (5 bases). CDR1 and CDR2 (germline): SGHRS, YFSETQ. Between the trimmed V and J ends, which lost 1 base and 0 bases, there was a span of 10 bases. This CDR3 is 16 amino acids long. CDR3 protein: CASSLYSEANTGELFF. CDR3 bases: TGCGCCAGCAGCTTGTATTCGGAGGCGAACACCGGGGAGCTGTTTTTT.

V and J are TRBV28 and TRBJ2-7; D is ambiguous. Germline CDR1 MDHEN, CDR2 SYDVKM. CDR3 size: 14 residues. Trimming stripped 5 bases from V and 1 base from J, with 12 bases between. This CDR3 is CASSLWAGSYEQYF. The CDR3 nucleotides are TGTGCCAGCAGTCTTTGGGCAGGTTCCTACGAGCAGTACTTC.

The chain recombines TRBV2 with TRBJ2-2; D might be TRBD1 (5 bases). V gave up 7 bases and J gave up 0 bases, with 9 bases separating them. Looked up from germline, CDR1 is SNHLY and CDR2 is FYNNEI. The CDR3 length is 14 residues. CDR3 protein: CASNSDTNTGELFF. CDR3 DNA: TGTGCCAGCAATTCGGACACGAACACCGGGGAGCTGTTTTTT.